One sample yielded the 24 T cell receptor beta chains listed below, sequenced in a study of control samples from healthy donors and cancer patients. TCRdb keeps only in-frame clones here, not all; method: immunoSEQ multiplex PCR. The data show more than 50,000 clones, 75% to 95% seen once. The sample consisted of PBMCs. These receptors all stem from a woman aged 50 to 60 with colorectal cancer.

This clone was counted between two and nine times. The chain combines TRBV7-2 with TRBJ1-2, with D tentatively TRBD1 (5 bases). The CDR3 is 14 amino acids. CDR1 is SGHTA and CDR2 is FQGNSA in the germline V gene. V lost 7 bases and J 8 bases, leaving 20 bases between the germline ends. The CDR3 region is CASIESGGRGGYTF. The CDR3 DNA sequence: TGTGCCAGCATCGAGAGTGGGGGAAGAGGGGGCTACACCTTC.

The CDR3 protein is CASRAGLAGYQETQYF. In DNA, the CDR3 is TGTGCCAGCAGGGCGGGGCTAGCGGGGTACCAAGAGACCCAGTACTTC. The chain links TRBV2 to TRBJ2-5; 9 bases line up with TRBD2. The CDR3 loop spans 16 amino acids. Germline CDR1 reads SNHLY; CDR2 reads FYNNEI. Trimming removed 6 bases from V and 0 bases from J; junction bases left unmatched: 8.

The CDR3 region is CVQATGIASQPQHF. DNA of the CDR3: TGTGTCCAAGCTACTGGCATCGCGAGTCAGCCCCAGCATTTT. V gene TRBV11-3 combines with J gene TRBJ1-5; D gene unclear. The CDR3 has 14 amino acids. Germline V CDR1 and CDR2: SGHNT, YENEEA. The whole variable domain, remainder taken from reference TRBV11-3 and TRBJ1-5, is EAGVVQSPRYKIIEKKQPVAFWCNPISGHNTLYWYLQNLGQGPELLIRYENEEAVDDSQLPKDRFSAERLKGVDSTLKIQPAELGDSAVYLCVQATGIASQPQHFGDGTRLSIL.

This sequence joins TRBV3-1 (or the pseudogene TRBV3-2) and TRBJ2-1; 9 bases map to TRBD2. CDR1 is LGHDT, CDR2 YNNKEL, per germline (reference sequence). J lost 10 bases, V lost 1 base, and 8 bases had no gene match. CDR3 length equals 15 residues. CDR3 DNA: TGTGCCAGCAGCCAAGCGGGACTAGCCCCCGACGAGCAGTTCTTC. Protein: CASSQAGLAPDEQFF.

V gene TRBV19 combines with J gene TRBJ1-2, with 7 bases fitting TRBD1. Germline CDR1 LNHDA, CDR2 SQIVND (reference sequence). After removal of 9 bases from V and 4 bases from J, the junction contained 14 bases not matched to a gene. This CDR3 has 15 residues. CDR3 in amino acids: CASNVRQGFTYGYTF. In DNA, the CDR3 is TGTGCCAGCAATGTTCGACAGGGATTCACCTATGGCTACACCTTC.

This sequence joins TRBV2 and TRBJ2-1; a weak D match, TRBD1 (6 bases). Germline V CDR1 and CDR2: SNHLY, FYNNEI. The germline V and J ends were trimmed by 4 bases and 4 bases, with 8 bases remaining between them. This CDR3 has 13 amino acids. The DNA of the CDR3 is TGTGCCAGCAGTGTCCAGGGGTACAATGAGCAGTTCTTC. The encoded protein is CASSVQGYNEQFF.

This chain connects TRBV18 to TRBJ1-1; D unresolved. Trimming pared 2 bases from V and 1 base from J, leaving 8 bases between. This CDR3 has 14 amino acids. From germline, CDR1 is KGHSH and CDR2 LQKENI. The CDR3 bases are TGTGCCAGCTCACCATCCGGGAAGAACACTGAAGCTTTCTTT. Its translation: CASSPSGKNTEAFF.

The chain is built from TRBV3-1 (or the pseudogene TRBV3-2) and TRBJ1-5; D may be TRBD1 (5 bases). V lost 3 bases to trimming and J lost 3 bases, with 18 bases between them. The CDR3 consists of 17 residues. The germline CDR1 and CDR2 sequences are LGHDT and YNNKEL (reference sequence). The CDR3: CASSQGSQRGDNQPQHF. The CDR3 DNA sequence: TGTGCCAGCAGCCAGGGGTCCCAGCGGGGGGACAATCAGCCCCAGCATTTT.

The chain recombines TRBV5-1 with TRBJ2-5, with D hard to call. This CDR3 is 14 amino acids long. CDR1 is SGHRS, CDR2 YFSETQ, per germline. The ends were cut back, 5 bases at V and 5 bases at J, with 16 bases in the middle. This CDR3 reads CASRGRPIVETQYF. For the CDR3, the DNA is TGCGCCAGCAGGGGCAGGCCGATTGTCGAGACCCAGTACTTC. Full variable domain (rest looked up from reference TRBV5-1 and TRBJ2-5): KAGVTQTPRYLIKTRGQQVTLSCSPISGHRSVSWYQQTPGQGLQFLFEYFSETQRNKGNFPGRFSGRQFSNSRSEMNVSTLELGDSALYLCASRGRPIVETQYFGPGTRLLVL.

The rearrangement links TRBV7-9 to TRBJ2-1; 7 nucleotides agree with TRBD1. This CDR3 contains 15 residues. Trimming removed 2 bases from V and 10 bases from J; junction bases left unmatched: 11. Germline CDR1 is SEHNR and CDR2 is FQNEAQ (reference sequence). CDR3 sequence: CASSLRDSRMGEQFF. The CDR3 nucleotides are TGTGCCAGCAGCTTAAGGGACAGCCGAATGGGGGAGCAGTTCTTC.

The chain uses TRBV15 and TRBJ1-6; tentatively, D is TRBD1 (5 bases). V was shortened by 5 bases and J by 7 bases, with 12 bases between the two germline ends. The germline V gene has CDR1 LNHNV and CDR2 YYDKDF (reference sequence). This CDR3 region has 14 residues. The CDR3 nucleotides read TGTGCCACCAGCCGGGGACGGCAGAATTCACCCCTCCACTTT. Protein product: CATSRGRQNSPLHF.

This chain connects TRBV9 to TRBJ2-1, with 12 bases that match TRBD2. Germline CDR1 reads SGDLS; CDR2 reads YYNGEE. V gave up 3 bases and J gave up 5 bases; unmatched junction bases: 6. The CDR3 runs 16 residues. The chain's CDR3 is CASSDRTSGVHNEQFF. The CDR3 DNA follows: TGTGCCAGCAGCGATCGGACTAGCGGGGTACACAATGAGCAGTTCTTC.

This sequence joins TRBV5-6 and TRBJ2-2, with D uncertain. The germline V gene encodes CDR1 SGHDT and CDR2 YYEEEE. The CDR3 spans 12 residues. Trimming took off 4 bases at V and 4 bases at J, with 5 bases between the two ends. This CDR3 is CASSRGTGELFF. Here the CDR3 DNA reads TGTGCCAGCAGCCGTGGCACCGGGGAGCTGTTTTTT.

The chain uses TRBV5-6 and TRBJ2-5; D is unclear. V was trimmed by 3 bases and J by 4 bases, leaving 13 bases between them. Germline V lookup: CDR1 SGHDT, CDR2 YYEEEE. The CDR3 consists of 14 residues. CDR3: CASSSQGPGETQYF. The CDR3 nucleotides read TGTGCCAGCAGCTCGCAAGGTCCGGGAGAGACCCAGTACTTC. Based on the CDR3 plus reference TRBV5-6 and TRBJ2-5, the full variable domain is DAGVTQSPTHLIKTRGQQVTLRCSPKSGHDTVSWYQQALGQGPQFIFQYYEEEERQRGNFPDRFSGHQFPNYSSELNVNALLLGDSALYLCASSSQGPGETQYFGPGTRLLVL.

The chain has TRBV5-1 and TRBJ2-1; D is ambiguous. CDR1 and CDR2 (germline): SGHRS, YFSETQ. V was trimmed by 1 base and J by 4 bases, leaving 6 bases between them. This CDR3 has 13 residues. CDR3 loop: CASSLSRYNEQFF. The CDR3 bases are TGCGCCAGCAGCTTGTCCCGTTACAATGAGCAGTTCTTC.

This clone was seen a handful of times. This sequence joins TRBV11-2 and TRBJ1-1; D is undetermined. The CDR3 loop spans 16 amino acids. Trimming removed 5 bases from V and 4 bases from J, with 20 bases in between. Germline values: CDR1 SGHAT, CDR2 FQNNGV. CDR3 loop: CASSPDLGSWTTEAFF. DNA for the CDR3: TGTGCCAGCAGCCCCGATCTTGGGAGTTGGACCACTGAAGCTTTCTTT.

As regards this clone: Other DNA sequences of this sample code for an identical CDR3. The chain has TRBV2 and TRBJ2-1; 10 nucleotides agree with TRBD2. The CDR3 is 15 amino acids. After removal of 5 bases from V and 2 bases from J, the junction contained 3 bases not matched to a gene. From germline, CDR1 is SNHLY and CDR2 FYNNEI. The CDR3 reads CASSQTSGAYNEQFF. In DNA, the CDR3 is TGTGCCAGCAGTCAAACTAGCGGGGCCTACAATGAGCAGTTCTTC.

This chain links TRBV19 with TRBJ2-7; D possibly corresponds to TRBD2 (7 bases). Trimming took off 7 bases at V and 2 bases at J, with 18 bases between the two ends. Germline CDR1 and CDR2: LNHDA and SQIVND (reference sequence). The CDR3 extends over 15 amino acids. The CDR3 DNA follows: TGTGCCAGTACCCTCAGGGGAGGGACTACCTACGAGCAGTACTTC. It encodes CASTLRGGTTYEQYF.

In its sample, this clone was seen a few times. This rearrangement joins TRBV28 to TRBJ1-2; D might be TRBD1 (5 bases). The germline V gene encodes CDR1 MDHEN and CDR2 SYDVKM. V lost 4 bases to trimming and J lost 3 bases, with 12 bases between them. CDR3 length: 14 amino acids. In DNA form, the CDR3 reads TGTGCCAGCAGTTATAGTGGGGGGTACTATGGCTACACCTTC. This gives the protein CASSYSGGYYGYTF.

The chain is built from TRBV2 and TRBJ1-1; 7 positions match TRBD1. The CDR3 contains 14 residues. Germline-derived CDR1 and CDR2 are SNHLY and FYNNEI. With 6 bases clipped from V and 4 bases from J, the junction kept 8 bases outside the gene matches. CDR3 nucleotide sequence: TGTGCCAGCAGGCGACAGGGAAGAAGCACTGAAGCTTTCTTT. Its translation is CASRRQGRSTEAFF.

The rearrangement joins TRBV6-5 to TRBJ2-1, with TRBD2 matching over 14 bases. Per the germline V gene, CDR1 is MNHEY and CDR2 is SVGAGI. After removal of 8 bases from V and 4 bases from J, the junction contained 4 bases not matched to a gene. The CDR3 loop spans 15 amino acids. Written as DNA, the CDR3 is TGTGCCAGCCGGACTAGCGGGAGGCGGTACAATGAGCAGTTCTTC. It is translated as CASRTSGRRYNEQFF.

The chain is built from TRBV7-2 and TRBJ2-2; 7 nucleotides agree with TRBD2. This CDR3 is built from 13 residues. V shed 4 bases, J shed 5 bases, and the junction held 1 base outside the gene matches. Germline-derived CDR1 and CDR2 are SGHTA and FQGNSA. The CDR3 DNA is TGTGCCAGCAGCTGGGGACTAACCGGGGAGCTGTTTTTT. Amino acid sequence: CASSWGLTGELFF.

The CDR3 DNA reads as TGTGCCATCAGTTTGGGACAGAACTATGGCTACACCTTC. It specifies CAISLGQNYGYTF. The chain carries TRBV10-3 and TRBJ1-2; TRBD1 agrees at 7 bases. In germline, CDR1 is ENHRY, CDR2 SYGVKD. The junction had 2 bases not matched to a gene; V was cut back by 5 bases and J by 2 bases. The CDR3 loop spans 13 amino acids.

V gene TRBV5-4 combines with J gene TRBJ1-2; a possible D gene is TRBD1 (6 bases). The CDR3 sequence is 13 residues long. The V end lost 1 base, the J end lost 8 bases, and 12 bases lay between the germline ends. Germline V CDR1 and CDR2: SGHNT, YYREEE (reference sequence). The CDR3 bases are TGTGCCAGCAGCTTGCGGGGGGCTAGGGGCTACACCTTC. Protein product: CASSLRGARGYTF. The whole variable domain, filled in from reference TRBV5-4 and TRBJ1-2, reads ETGVTQSPTHLIKTRGQQVTLRCSSQSGHNTVSWYQQALGQGPQFIFQYYREEENGRGNFPPRFSGLQFPNYSSELNVNALELDDSALYLCASSLRGARGYTFGSGTRLTVV.